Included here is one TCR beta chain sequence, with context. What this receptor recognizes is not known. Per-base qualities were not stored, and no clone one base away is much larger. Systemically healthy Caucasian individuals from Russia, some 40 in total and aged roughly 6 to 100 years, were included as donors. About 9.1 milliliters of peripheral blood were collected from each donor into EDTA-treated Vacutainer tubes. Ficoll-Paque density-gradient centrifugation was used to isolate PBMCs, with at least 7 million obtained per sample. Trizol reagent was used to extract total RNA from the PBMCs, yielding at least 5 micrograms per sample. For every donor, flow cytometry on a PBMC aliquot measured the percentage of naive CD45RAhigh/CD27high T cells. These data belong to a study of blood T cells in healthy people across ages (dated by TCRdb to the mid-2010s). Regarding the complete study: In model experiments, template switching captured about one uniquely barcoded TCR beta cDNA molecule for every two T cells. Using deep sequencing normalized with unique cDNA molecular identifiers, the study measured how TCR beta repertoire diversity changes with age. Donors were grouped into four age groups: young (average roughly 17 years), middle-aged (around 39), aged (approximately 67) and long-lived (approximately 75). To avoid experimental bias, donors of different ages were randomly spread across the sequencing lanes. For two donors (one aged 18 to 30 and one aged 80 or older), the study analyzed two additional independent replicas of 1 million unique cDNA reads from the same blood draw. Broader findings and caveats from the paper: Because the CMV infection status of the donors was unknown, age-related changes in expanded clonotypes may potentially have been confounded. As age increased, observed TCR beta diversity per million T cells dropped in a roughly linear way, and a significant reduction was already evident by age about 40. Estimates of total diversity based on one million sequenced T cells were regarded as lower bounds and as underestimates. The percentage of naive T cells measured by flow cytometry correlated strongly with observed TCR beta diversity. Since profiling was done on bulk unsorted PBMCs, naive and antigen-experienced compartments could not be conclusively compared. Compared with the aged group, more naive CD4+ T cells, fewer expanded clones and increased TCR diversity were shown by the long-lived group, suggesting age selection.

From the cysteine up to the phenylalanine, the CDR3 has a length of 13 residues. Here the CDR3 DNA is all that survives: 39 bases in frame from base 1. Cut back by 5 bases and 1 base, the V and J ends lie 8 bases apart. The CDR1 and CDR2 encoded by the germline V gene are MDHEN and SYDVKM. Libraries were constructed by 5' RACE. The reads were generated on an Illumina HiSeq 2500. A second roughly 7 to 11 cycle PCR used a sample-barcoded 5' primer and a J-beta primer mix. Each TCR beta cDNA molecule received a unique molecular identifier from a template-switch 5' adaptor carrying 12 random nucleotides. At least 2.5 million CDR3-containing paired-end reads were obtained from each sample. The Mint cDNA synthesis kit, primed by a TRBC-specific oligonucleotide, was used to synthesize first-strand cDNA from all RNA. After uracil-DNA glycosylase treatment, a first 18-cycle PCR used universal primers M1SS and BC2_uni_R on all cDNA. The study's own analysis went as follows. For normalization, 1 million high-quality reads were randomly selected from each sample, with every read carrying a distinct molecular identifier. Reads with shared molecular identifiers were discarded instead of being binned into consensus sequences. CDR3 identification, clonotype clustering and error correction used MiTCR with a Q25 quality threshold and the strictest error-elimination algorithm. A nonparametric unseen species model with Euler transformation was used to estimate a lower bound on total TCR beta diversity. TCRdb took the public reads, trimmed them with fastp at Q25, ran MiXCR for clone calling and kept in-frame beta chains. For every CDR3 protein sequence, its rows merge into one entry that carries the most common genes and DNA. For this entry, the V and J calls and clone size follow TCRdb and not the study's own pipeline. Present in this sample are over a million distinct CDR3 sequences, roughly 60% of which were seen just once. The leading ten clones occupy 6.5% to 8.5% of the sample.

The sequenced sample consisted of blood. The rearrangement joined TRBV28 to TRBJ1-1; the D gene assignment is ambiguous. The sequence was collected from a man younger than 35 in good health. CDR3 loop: CASSIYGNTEAFF. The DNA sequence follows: TGTGCCAGCAGTATCTATGGGAACACTGAAGCTTTCTTT. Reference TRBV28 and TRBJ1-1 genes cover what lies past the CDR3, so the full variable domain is DVKVTQSSRYLVKRTGEKVFLECVQDMDHENMFWYRQDPGLGLRLIYFSYDVKMKEKGDIPEGYSVSREKKERFSLILESASTNQTSMYLCASSIYGNTEAFFGQGTRLTVV.